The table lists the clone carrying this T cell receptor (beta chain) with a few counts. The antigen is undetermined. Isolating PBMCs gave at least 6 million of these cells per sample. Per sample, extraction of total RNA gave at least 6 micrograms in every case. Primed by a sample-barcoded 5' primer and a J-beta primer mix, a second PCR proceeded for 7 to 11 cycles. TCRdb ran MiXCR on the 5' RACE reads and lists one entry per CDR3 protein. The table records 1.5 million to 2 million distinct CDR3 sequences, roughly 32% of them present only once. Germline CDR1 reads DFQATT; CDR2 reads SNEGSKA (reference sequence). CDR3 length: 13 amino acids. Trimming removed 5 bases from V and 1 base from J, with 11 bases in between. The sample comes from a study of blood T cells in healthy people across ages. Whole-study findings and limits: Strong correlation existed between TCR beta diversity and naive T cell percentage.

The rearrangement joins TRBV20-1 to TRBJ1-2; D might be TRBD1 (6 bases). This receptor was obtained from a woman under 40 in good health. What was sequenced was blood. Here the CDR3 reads CSASDRFNYGYTF. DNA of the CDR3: TGCAGTGCTTCGGACAGATTTAACTATGGCTACACCTTC.